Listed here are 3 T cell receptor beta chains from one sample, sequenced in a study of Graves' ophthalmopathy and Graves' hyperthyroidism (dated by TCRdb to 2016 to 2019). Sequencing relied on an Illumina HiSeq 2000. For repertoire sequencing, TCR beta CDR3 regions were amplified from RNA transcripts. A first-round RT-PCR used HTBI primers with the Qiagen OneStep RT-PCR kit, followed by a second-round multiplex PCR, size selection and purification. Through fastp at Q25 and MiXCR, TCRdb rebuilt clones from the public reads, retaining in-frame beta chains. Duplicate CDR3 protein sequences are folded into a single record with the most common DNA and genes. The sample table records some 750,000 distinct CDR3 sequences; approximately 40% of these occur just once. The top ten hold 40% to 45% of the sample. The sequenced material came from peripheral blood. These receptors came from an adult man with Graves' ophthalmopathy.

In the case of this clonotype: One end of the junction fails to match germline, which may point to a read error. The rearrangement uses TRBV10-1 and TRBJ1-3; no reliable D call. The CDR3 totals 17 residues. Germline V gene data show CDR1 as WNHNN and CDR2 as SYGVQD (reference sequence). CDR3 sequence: CASSDERTPSFGNAIYF. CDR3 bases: TGCGCCAGCAGTGACGAAAGGACCCCCTCTTTCGGAAACGCCATATATTTT.

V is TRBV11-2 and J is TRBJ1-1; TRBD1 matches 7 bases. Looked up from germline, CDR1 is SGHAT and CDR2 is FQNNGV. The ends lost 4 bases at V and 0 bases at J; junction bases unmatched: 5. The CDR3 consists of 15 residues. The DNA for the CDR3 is TGTGCCAGCAGCTCGACAGGGACAATGAACACTGAAGCTTTCTTT. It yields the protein CASSSTGTMNTEAFF.

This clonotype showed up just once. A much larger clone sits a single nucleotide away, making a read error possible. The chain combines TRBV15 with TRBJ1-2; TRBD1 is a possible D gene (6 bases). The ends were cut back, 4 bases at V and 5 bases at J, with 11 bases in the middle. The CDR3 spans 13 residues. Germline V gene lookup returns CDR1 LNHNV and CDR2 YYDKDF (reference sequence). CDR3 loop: CATSIGQTYGYTF. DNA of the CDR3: TGTGCCACCAGCATAGGACAGACTTATGGCTACACCTTC.